These 16 T cell receptor beta chains were all obtained from the same sample, sequenced in a study of T cell repertoires in cytomegalovirus infection. One entry per CDR3 protein, called by TCRdb with MiXCR from the reads. The sample has approximately 300,000 distinct CDR3 sequences; 20% to 25% are singletons. The antigens for these receptors are not known. The starting material was cultured PBMCs, obtained from culture after CMV antigen stimulation. Receptor source: a human donor in good health (CMV status not recorded). Some clones in this sample may be carry-over from other donors' samples.

In DNA, the CDR3 is TGTGCCAGCACCCATTTTACTGTAGCCCAGCGTGACGAGCAGTACTTC. It encodes CASTHFTVAQRDEQYF. The rearrangement uses TRBV28 and TRBJ2-7, with no clear D. There are 16 residues in the CDR3. The germline gives CDR1 MDHEN, CDR2 SYDVKM. With 7 bases removed from V and 5 bases from J, the gap between germline ends came to 24 bases.

Ten or more counts support this clonotype. The chain recombines TRBV2 with TRBJ2-1; 7 nucleotides agree with TRBD2. The junction had 8 bases not matched to a gene; V was cut back by 4 bases and J by 2 bases. CDR1 and CDR2 (germline): SNHLY, FYNNEI. CDR3 length equals 16 residues. The CDR3 here is CASSGIRLAAYNEQFF. As DNA, the CDR3 is TGTGCCAGCAGTGGAATTCGACTAGCTGCCTACAATGAGCAGTTCTTC. Variable domain in full (rest from reference TRBV2 and TRBJ2-1): EPEVTQTPSHQVTQMGQEVILRCVPISNHLYFYWYRQILGQKVEFLVSFYNNEISEKSEIFDDQFSVERPDGSNFTLKIRSTKLEDSAMYFCASSGIRLAAYNEQFFGPGTRLTVL.

The genes are TRBV7-9 and TRBJ1-4; D call uncertain. The germline V and J ends were trimmed by 6 bases and 8 bases, with 16 bases remaining between them. The CDR3 runs to 14 residues. The germline V gene has CDR1 SEHNR and CDR2 FQNEAQ (reference sequence). The CDR3 loop reads CASSPWEAGEKLFF. CDR3 sequence (DNA): TGTGCCAGCAGTCCCTGGGAGGCGGGGGAAAAACTGTTTTTT.

V is TRBV7-2 and J is TRBJ1-5; the D is unclear. The CDR3 loop spans 15 amino acids. CDR1 and CDR2 (germline): SGHTA, FQGNSA. The germline V and J ends were trimmed by 1 base and 9 bases, with 16 bases remaining between them. The CDR3 nucleotides are TGTGCCAGCAGCTTAGTTTCTTTGTGGTATATGCCCCAGCATTTT. It encodes CASSLVSLWYMPQHF.

In its sample, this clonotype was seen a few times. The chain recombines TRBV14 with TRBJ1-5; D remains ambiguous. In germline, CDR1 is SGHDN, CDR2 FVKESK. The CDR3 is made up of 17 amino acids. The V end was cut by 0 bases, the J end by 0 bases, with 12 bases between. CDR3 in DNA: TGTGCCAGCAGCCAAGACGAGGGCGTATATAGCAATCAGCCCCAGCATTTT. It is translated as CASSQDEGVYSNQPQHF.

CDR3 region: CAINPGLANEQFF. The DNA for the CDR3 is TGTGCCATCAACCCGGGACTAGCCAATGAGCAGTTCTTC. The rearrangement uses TRBV10-3 and TRBJ2-1, with TRBD2 matching 9 bases. V dropped 7 bases and J dropped 6; count of bases not matched to a gene: 4. CDR1 and CDR2 (germline): ENHRY, SYGVKD. CDR3 length: 13 residues.

In its sample, this clonotype was seen a few times. This chain links TRBV27 with TRBJ1-5; D gene unclear. V lost 3 bases to trimming and J lost 0 bases, with 9 bases between them. Germline CDR1 is MNHEY and CDR2 is SMNVEV (reference sequence). This CDR3 comprises 15 residues. The CDR3 spells CASSFQADSNQPQHF. DNA of the CDR3: TGTGCCAGCAGTTTTCAGGCCGATAGCAATCAGCCCCAGCATTTT.

This clonotype was seen a handful of times. The chain recombines TRBV5-1 with TRBJ2-1; 13 bases are a match to TRBD2. V was clipped by 6 bases and J by 4 bases; unmatched bases: 10. Germline assignment: CDR1 SGHRS and CDR2 YFSETQ. CDR3 length equals 17 residues. This CDR3 reads CASTLEGGLAGYNEQFF. The CDR3 DNA reads as TGCGCCAGCACCCTGGAGGGGGGACTAGCGGGGTACAATGAGCAGTTCTTC. Full variable domain (rest looked up from reference TRBV5-1 and TRBJ2-1): KAGVTQTPRYLIKTRGQQVTLSCSPISGHRSVSWYQQTPGQGLQFLFEYFSETQRNKGNFPGRFSGRQFSNSRSEMNVSTLELGDSALYLCASTLEGGLAGYNEQFFGPGTRLTVL.

This clonotype was picked up many times. The rearrangement joins TRBV28 to TRBJ1-5, with a possible D match to TRBD1 (5 bases). Germline lookup yields CDR1 MDHEN and CDR2 SYDVKM. The CDR3 length is 12 residues. V lost 5 bases to trimming and J lost 7 bases, with 9 bases between them. This CDR3 reads CASSERGQPQHF. The CDR3 nucleotides are TGTGCCAGCAGTGAGAGGGGACAGCCCCAGCATTTT. The whole variable domain, filled in from reference TRBV28 and TRBJ1-5, reads DVKVTQSSRYLVKRTGEKVFLECVQDMDHENMFWYRQDPGLGLRLIYFSYDVKMKEKGDIPEGYSVSREKKERFSLILESASTNQTSMYLCASSERGQPQHFGDGTRLSIL.

This clonotype was counted many times. V gene TRBV19 combines with J gene TRBJ2-1; D is uncertain. Trimming cost V 0 bases and J 4 bases, with 13 bases left between them. This CDR3 spans 16 amino acids. The V gene's germline CDR1 is LNHDA and CDR2 SQIVND (reference sequence). CDR3 bases: TGTGCCAGTAGTATAGAGGGCAATACTTATTACAATGAGCAGTTCTTC. Translating it yields CASSIEGNTYYNEQFF.

This clonotype was seen a few times. The rearrangement joins TRBV15 to TRBJ2-2; 8 nucleotides align to TRBD2. V gave up 8 bases and J gave up 6 bases; unmatched junction bases: 5. Germline V gene lookup returns CDR1 LNHNV and CDR2 YYDKDF (reference sequence). The CDR3 runs 13 residues. CDR3 coding DNA: TGTGCCACCCGGGATAGCGGGGCCGGGGAGCTGTTTTTT. Translating it yields CATRDSGAGELFF.

This clonotype has at least ten counts. The gene calls are TRBV7-2 and TRBJ1-2; D is possibly TRBD1 (5 bases). Between the trimmed V and J ends, which lost 6 bases and 6 bases, there was a span of 14 bases. CDR3 length: 13 amino acids. The germline CDR1 and CDR2 sequences are SGHTA and FQGNSA. CDR3 loop: CASSEQDWDGYTF. In DNA, the CDR3 is TGTGCCAGCAGTGAACAGGACTGGGATGGCTACACCTTC.

This clonotype was detected a few times. This chain's CDR3 is CASSYGERPRGSRETQYF. For the CDR3, the DNA is TGTGCCAGCAGTTACGGCGAACGTCCCAGGGGATCCAGAGAGACCCAGTACTTC. The genes are TRBV6-2 or TRBV6-3 and TRBJ2-5; D may be TRBD1 (6 bases). CDR1 is MNHEY and CDR2 is SVGEGT in the germline V gene. This CDR3 has 18 residues. The V end was cut by 2 bases, the J end by 4 bases, with 23 bases between.

The chain uses TRBV6-1 and TRBJ2-7, with D possibly being TRBD1 (5 bases). The V end was cut by 6 bases, the J end by 0 bases, with 12 bases between. CDR1 and CDR2 (germline): MNHNS, SASEGT. This CDR3 has 14 residues. CDR3 region: CASRRGRDSYEQYV. The CDR3 coding sequence is TGTGCCAGCAGAAGGGGCAGGGACTCCTACGAGCAGTACGTC.

The gene calls are TRBV9 and TRBJ2-1; unclear D gene. Germline V gives CDR1 SGDLS, CDR2 YYNGEE. V gave up 3 bases and J gave up 0 bases, with 7 bases separating them. The length of the CDR3 is 14 residues. This CDR3 is CASSAESSYNEQFF. In DNA, the CDR3 is TGTGCCAGCAGCGCAGAAAGCTCCTACAATGAGCAGTTCTTC.

The rearrangement uses TRBV24-1 and TRBJ2-5; 9 nucleotides line up with TRBD1. The CDR3 loop spans 15 amino acids. Germline CDR1 and CDR2: KGHDR and SFDVKD. The junction had 8 bases not matched to a gene; V was cut back by 9 bases and J by 1 base. CDR3 sequence: CATGRTGVGQETQYF. The CDR3 DNA reads TGTGCCACCGGGAGGACAGGGGTTGGCCAAGAGACCCAGTACTTC.